The rows below give T cell receptor beta chains drawn from one sample of a study of cytotoxic CD8 clonotypes in ibrutinib-treated CLL. Assay used: immunoSEQ multiplex PCR; TCRdb lists only in-frame clones, some missing. The table records around 200,000 clones, 65% to 80% of them present only once. Specimen: PBMCs, collected after 12 months of ibrutinib treatment. The receptors originated from a human donor with chronic lymphocytic leukemia. Both conserved end residues are part of each CDR3.

J gene: TRBJ1-1; V gene: TRBV28; CDR3 protein: CASRPTVNTEAFF
J gene: TRBJ2-5; V gene: TRBV5-6; CDR3 protein: CASSFGLARGETQYF
J gene: TRBJ2-1; V gene: TRBV6-1; CDR3 protein: CASSDNRRYNEQFF
J gene: TRBJ1-1; V gene: TRBV5-1; CDR3 protein: CASSKTESMNTEAFF
J gene: TRBJ2-1; V gene: TRBV11-2; CDR3 protein: CASSQRQGSNEQFF
J gene: TRBJ1-2; V gene: TRBV13; CDR3 protein: CASSLGTARGYTF
J gene: TRBJ2-1; V gene: TRBV9; CDR3 protein: CASSVVGTSNEQFF
J gene: TRBJ2-7; V gene: TRBV7-8; CDR3 protein: CASSLAVVRGPLYEQYF
J gene: TRBJ2-2; V gene: TRBV9; CDR3 protein: CASSFNLRDADGELFF
J gene: TRBJ2-2; V gene: TRBV6-5; CDR3 protein: CASYEGGRGTGELFF
J gene: TRBJ2-2; V gene: TRBV6-5; CDR3 protein: CASSLVGRNTGELFF
J gene: TRBJ1-4; V gene: TRBV5-1; CDR3 protein: CASSFRGGDEKLFF
J gene: TRBJ1-2; V gene: TRBV20-1; CDR3 protein: CSAKGRGYTF
J gene: TRBJ2-1; V gene: TRBV5-1; CDR3 protein: CASSLGTSGSGNEQFF
J gene: TRBJ1-3; V gene: TRBV18; CDR3 protein: CASSSNPGGYSGNTIYF
J gene: TRBJ2-5; V gene: TRBV25-1; CDR3 protein: CASRQSGGAVQETQYF
J gene: TRBJ2-7; V gene: TRBV5-1; CDR3 protein: CASSTRSGGRTYEQYF
J gene: TRBJ2-1; V gene: TRBV5-6; CDR3 protein: CASSLVGFGEQTPRQFF
J gene: TRBJ1-4; V gene: TRBV30; CDR3 protein: CAWSAWGVEKLFF
J gene: TRBJ1-4; V gene: TRBV9; CDR3 protein: CASRSTGALDEKLFF
J gene: TRBJ2-1; V gene: TRBV7-2; CDR3 protein: CASSLAGTTGSYNEQFF
J gene: TRBJ1-1; V gene: TRBV13; CDR3 protein: CASSWRFGQSEAFF
J gene: TRBJ2-7; V gene: TRBV7-2; CDR3 protein: CASSLVDSSYEQYF
J gene: TRBJ1-5; V gene: TRBV5-1; CDR3 protein: CASSFRPNQPQHF
J gene: TRBJ2-7; V gene: TRBV4-2; CDR3 protein: CASSQDGRSSAYEQYF
J gene: TRBJ2-1; V gene: TRBV18; CDR3 protein: CASSRLAGPYNEQFF
J gene: TRBJ2-7; V gene: TRBV4-3; CDR3 protein: CASSQGPGGPYEQYF
J gene: TRBJ1-2; V gene: TRBV5-5; CDR3 protein: CASSLRSLQSNYGYTF
J gene: TRBJ2-2; V gene: TRBV27; CDR3 protein: CASSLFLRAGELFF
J gene: TRBJ1-3; V gene: TRBV7-6; CDR3 protein: CASSLNLQGTGNTIYF
J gene: TRBJ1-4; V gene: TRBV9; CDR3 protein: CASSVVETNEKLFF
J gene: TRBJ2-7; V gene: TRBV7-2; CDR3 protein: CASSHSSRAYEQYF
J gene: TRBJ2-7; V gene: TRBV25-1; CDR3 protein: CASSPTGQGPYEQYF
J gene: TRBJ1-5; V gene: TRBV5-8; CDR3 protein: CASSRQGGGQPQHF
J gene: TRBJ1-2; V gene: TRBV6-5; CDR3 protein: CASSDYRGPNYGYTF